This is a list of T cell receptor beta chains from one sample in a study of blood T cells in healthy people across ages. Each CDR3 protein gets one entry after TCRdb re-called the 5' RACE reads with MiXCR. The sample consists of roughly 800,000 distinct CDR3 sequences, about 48% of them appearing once. Specimen: blood. The receptors come from a man older than 75 in good health. Each CDR3 is given with its conserved first and last residue. D genes are given only for firm matches. Clone size is given for some rows only: seen once, a few or many times, or a class if the clone is expanded.

V	size	D	J	CDR3	DNA
TRBV20-1	few	TRBD2	TRBJ2-7	CSASKGLANYEQYF	TGCAGTGCTAGTAAGGGACTAGCGAACTACGAGCAGTACTTC
TRBV6-4	once	NA	TRBJ2-3	CASSAGHSGDTQYF	TGTGCCAGCAGTGCCGGTCACTCAGGGGATACGCAGTATTTT
TRBV10-3	NA	NA	TRBJ2-1	CAISQGGEQFF	TGTGCCATCAGTCAGGGCGGCGAGCAGTTCTTC
TRBV28	few	NA	TRBJ2-7	CASSLFPATYEQYF	TGTGCCAGCAGTTTATTCCCAGCTACCTACGAGCAGTACTTC
TRBV27	NA	NA	TRBJ1-1	CASSPIGSNTEAFF	TGTGCCAGCAGTCCGATCGGCTCGAACACTGAAGCTTTCTTT
TRBV5-1	NA	NA	TRBJ2-2	CASSMDSTGELFF	TGCGCCAGCAGTATGGACAGCACCGGGGAGCTGTTTTTT
TRBV10-3	medium-sized	TRBD2	TRBJ2-1	CAILSAVASGRGDEQFF	TGTGCCATCCTGTCCGCCGTCGCTAGCGGGAGAGGCGATGAGCAGTTCTTC
TRBV3-1	few	TRBD1	TRBJ2-5	CASQSQGAWETQYF	TGTGCCAGCCAATCACAGGGGGCGTGGGAGACCCAGTACTTC
TRBV6-2/TRBV6-3	few	NA	TRBJ2-4	CASSYKGSAKNIQYF	TGTGCCAGCAGTTACAAAGGGTCGGCCAAAAACATTCAGTACTTC
TRBV29-1	many	TRBD1	TRBJ2-5	CSVVGQGRETQYF	TGCAGCGTGGTAGGACAGGGAAGAGAGACCCAGTACTTC
TRBV2	NA	NA	TRBJ2-7	CASSPGQTSYNEQYF	TGTGCCAGCAGCCCTGGACAGACCTCCTACAATGAGCAGTACTTC
TRBV7-2	few	TRBD2	TRBJ2-1	CASSIPSGNYNEQFF	TGTGCCAGCAGCATCCCTAGCGGGAACTACAATGAGCAGTTCTTC
TRBV20-1	few	TRBD1	TRBJ1-6	CSAGDRGNSPLHF	TGCAGTGCTGGGGACAGGGGAAATTCACCCCTCCACTTT
TRBV21-1	NA	NA	TRBJ2-4	CASSPPRWGTLQGLAKNIQYF	TGTGCCAGCAGCCCGCCGAGGTGGGGAACATTACAGGGGCTAGCCAAAAACATTCAGTACTTC
TRBV6-5	NA	NA	TRBJ2-7	CASSYQVGKGEQYF	TGTGCCAGCAGTTACCAGGTTGGAAAGGGGGAGCAGTACTTC
TRBV9	NA	TRBD2	TRBJ2-5	CASSVAGSGSGTQYF	TGTGCCAGCAGCGTAGCGGGTAGCGGGAGTGGGACCCAGTACTTC
TRBV18	few	TRBD1	TRBJ1-5	CASSPSGQFQPQHF	TGTGCCAGCTCACCTTCGGGACAGTTTCAGCCCCAGCATTTT
TRBV20-1	NA	TRBD1	TRBJ1-2	CSARPGTGIGYTF	TGCAGTGCTAGGCCGGGGACAGGGATTGGCTACACCTTC
TRBV20-1	NA	TRBD1	TRBJ2-1	CSAPKRQGSSYNEQFF	TGCAGTGCCCCAAAGAGACAGGGAAGCTCCTACAATGAGCAGTTCTTC
TRBV10-3	few	NA	TRBJ2-7	CAINPGLTYEQYF	TGTGCCATCAACCCGGGACTTACCTACGAGCAGTACTTC
TRBV5-1	NA	NA	TRBJ2-3	CASSPGTAQGGYAYF	TGCGCCAGCAGCCCTGGGACGGCTCAGGGCGGATACGCGTATTTT
TRBV4-1	NA	TRBD2	TRBJ2-3	CASSQELAGGQRYAYF	TGCGCCAGCAGCCAAGAACTAGCGGGAGGGCAGAGATACGCGTATTTT
TRBV5-1	NA	NA	TRBJ2-7	CASSLVGTISYEQYF	TGCGCCAGCAGCTTGGTAGGGACCATCTCCTACGAGCAGTACTTC
TRBV12-3/TRBV12-4	NA	NA	TRBJ2-7	CASSFLLLAEQYF	TGTGCCAGCAGTTTCCTATTATTGGCGGAGCAGTACTTC
TRBV28	NA	NA	TRBJ1-2	CASSLIGGYGYTF	TGTGCCAGCAGTTTAATAGGTGGATATGGCTACACCTTC
TRBV3-1	NA	NA	TRBJ1-1	CASSRPKTEAFF	TGTGCCAGCAGCCGGCCAAAGACTGAAGCTTTCTTT
TRBV2	NA	NA	TRBJ1-4	CASSGGTANEKLFF	TGTGCCAGCAGTGGCGGGACGGCTAATGAAAAACTGTTTTTT
TRBV5-6	once	NA	TRBJ1-4	CASSATGTAATNEKLFF	TGTGCCAGCAGCGCTACCGGGACGGCTGCAACTAATGAAAAACTGTTTTTT
TRBV10-3	NA	TRBD2	TRBJ2-4	CAISRRGLAEAENIQYF	TGTGCCATCAGCCGAAGGGGACTAGCGGAGGCGGAAAACATTCAGTACTTC
TRBV3-1	few	TRBD1	TRBJ2-1	CASSPPRGQVIEQFF	TGTGCCAGCAGCCCCCCCAGGGGGCAGGTAATTGAGCAGTTCTTC
TRBV18	few	TRBD1	TRBJ2-3	CASSRGQGRADTQYF	TGTGCCAGCTCTCGCGGACAGGGGCGTGCAGATACGCAGTATTTT
TRBV6-6	NA	NA	TRBJ1-2	CASRYTPYGYTF	TGTGCCAGCAGGTACACACCCTATGGCTACACCTTC
TRBV20-1	NA	TRBD1	TRBJ1-1	CSARAGGGGFFAEAFF	TGCAGTGCTAGAGCAGGGGGCGGAGGGTTTTTCGCTGAAGCTTTCTTT
TRBV12-3/TRBV12-4	NA	TRBD1	TRBJ1-2	CASSLLGGTGGDYGYTF	TGTGCCAGCAGTTTACTCGGTGGGACAGGGGGAGACTATGGCTACACCTTC
TRBV4-1	NA	NA	TRBJ1-1	CASSQGPGQGMNTEAFF	TGCGCCAGCAGCCAAGGTCCCGGCCAGGGCATGAACACTGAAGCTTTCTTT
TRBV6-1	NA	TRBD2	TRBJ2-1	CATNRLAGTPVVDNEQFF	TGTGCCACCAACCGACTAGCGGGAACTCCGGTTGTGGACAATGAGCAGTTCTTC
TRBV5-5	NA	NA	TRBJ2-2	CASWGRTTGELFF	TGTGCCAGCTGGGGTCGAACCACCGGGGAGCTGTTTTTT
TRBV11-2	NA	NA	TRBJ2-7	CASSISPLYEQYF	TGTGCCAGCAGCATATCCCCCTTATACGAGCAGTACTTC
TRBV12-3/TRBV12-4	NA	NA	TRBJ1-5	CASSSDRFRSQPQHF	TGTGCCAGCAGTTCGGACAGATTTCGAAGTCAGCCCCAGCATTTT
TRBV2	NA	NA	TRBJ1-5	CASSGVLGGASNQPQHF	TGTGCCAGCAGTGGGGTTTTGGGGGGCGCAAGCAATCAGCCCCAGCATTTT
TRBV6-6	NA	TRBD2	TRBJ2-7	CASSYASGRSEQYF	TGTGCCAGCAGTTACGCCAGCGGGAGAAGCGAGCAGTACTTC